A single TCR beta chain is shown here with its context. The antigen remains undetermined. The sample originates from a study of T cell responses to AZD1222 COVID-19 vaccine. Study observations and caveats: Seropositivity was recorded at baseline in only five to seven AZD1222 recipients.

J gave up 3 bases and V 4 bases, and 6 bases lay outside the gene matches. The CDR3 has 14 residues. Germline-derived CDR1 and CDR2 are SGHNT and YYREEE (reference sequence). The method was immunoSEQ multiplex PCR; TCRdb's version includes in-frame clones alone and lacks a portion of them. Of over 85,000 clones listed, approximately 89% are singletons. The receptor was isolated from an adult who received the AZD1222 COVID-19 vaccine. The input for sequencing was peripheral blood, taken 28 days after the second AZD1222 dose. The rearrangement uses TRBV5-4 and TRBJ2-7; 8 bases agree with TRBD1. The CDR3 coding sequence is TGTGCCAGCAGCCCCGGACAGGGAATCTACGAGCAGTACTTC. Translated: CASSPGQGIYEQYF.